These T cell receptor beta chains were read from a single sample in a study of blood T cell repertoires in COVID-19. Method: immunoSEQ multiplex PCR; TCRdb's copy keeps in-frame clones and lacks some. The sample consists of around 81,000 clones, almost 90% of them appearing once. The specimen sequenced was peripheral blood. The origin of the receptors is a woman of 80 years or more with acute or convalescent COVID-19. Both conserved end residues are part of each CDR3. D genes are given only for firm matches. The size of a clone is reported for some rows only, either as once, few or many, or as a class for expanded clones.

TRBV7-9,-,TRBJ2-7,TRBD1,CASSDRVSSYEQYF,TGTGCCAGCAGCGACAGGGTTAGTTCCTACGAGCAGTACTTC
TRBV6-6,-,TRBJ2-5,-,CASSYQPRGTQYF,TGTGCCAGCAGTTACCAACCCCGGGGGACCCAGTACTTC
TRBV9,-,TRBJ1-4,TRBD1,CASSAGQGEEKLFF,TGTGCCAGCAGCGCGGGACAGGGAGAGGAAAAACTGTTTTTT
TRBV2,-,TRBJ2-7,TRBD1,CASKGDRTFYEQYF,TGTGCCAGCAAGGGGGACAGAACTTTCTACGAGCAGTACTTC
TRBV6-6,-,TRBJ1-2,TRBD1,CASSTWTGSNYGYTF,TGTGCCAGCAGTACCTGGACAGGGTCTAACTATGGCTACACCTTC
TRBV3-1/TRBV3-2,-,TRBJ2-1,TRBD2,CASTPGGGNEQFF,TGTGCCAGCACCCCGGGGGGGGGAAATGAGCAGTTCTTC
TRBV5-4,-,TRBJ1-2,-,CASSLEVAGAGYTF,TGTGCCAGCAGCTTGGAGGTGGCAGGGGCTGGCTACACCTTC
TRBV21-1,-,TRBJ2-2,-,CASSKWVAGGLEDTGELFF,TGTGCCAGCAGCAAATGGGTAGCGGGGGGGCTAGAGGACACCGGGGAGCTGTTTTTT
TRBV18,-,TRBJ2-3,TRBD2,CASSPPGLPTQYF,TGTGCCAGCTCACCACCGGGACTACCAACGCAGTATTTT
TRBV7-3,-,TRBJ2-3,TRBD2,CASSLGLAGDTQYF,TGTGCCAGCAGCTTGGGACTAGCGGGAGATACGCAGTATTTT
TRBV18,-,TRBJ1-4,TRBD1,CASSPGTGGFEKLFF,TGTGCCAGCTCACCAGGGACAGGGGGTTTTGAAAAACTGTTTTTT
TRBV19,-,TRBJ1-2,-,CASSILLGPYGYTF,TGTGCCAGTAGTATCCTATTGGGGCCCTATGGCTACACCTTC
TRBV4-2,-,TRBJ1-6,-,CASSQDWANGSPLHF,TGTGCCAGCAGCCAAGATTGGGCCAATGGATCACCCCTCCACTTT
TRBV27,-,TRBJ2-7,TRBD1,CASSSDGQGRYEQYF,TGTGCCAGCAGTTCAGACGGACAGGGACGGTACGAGCAGTACTTC
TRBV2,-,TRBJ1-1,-,CASNGYGTEAFF,TGTGCCAGCAACGGGTACGGCACTGAAGCTTTCTTT
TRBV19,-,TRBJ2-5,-,CATTGSREETQYF,TGTGCCACCACAGGGAGCAGAGAAGAGACCCAGTACTTC
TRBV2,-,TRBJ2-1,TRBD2,CASRLTSGGRGLNEQFF,TGTGCCAGCAGGCTGACTAGCGGGGGACGTGGTCTCAATGAGCAGTTCTTC
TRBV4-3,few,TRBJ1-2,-,CASSQDPLAVYGYTF,TGCGCCAGCAGCCAAGATCCGTTGGCCGTCTATGGCTACACCTTC
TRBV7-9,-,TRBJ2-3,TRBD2,CASSPSGGFTDTQYF,TGTGCCAGCAGCCCGTCGGGGGGGTTCACAGATACGCAGTATTTT
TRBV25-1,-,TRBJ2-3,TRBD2,CASASGGWTDTQYF,TGTGCCAGCGCCAGCGGGGGTTGGACAGATACGCAGTATTTT
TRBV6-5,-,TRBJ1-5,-,CASSSITPGGNQPQHF,TGTGCCAGCAGTTCCATTACCCCCGGCGGGAATCAGCCCCAGCATTTT
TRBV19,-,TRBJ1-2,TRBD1,CASTIKGQGGYGYTF,TGTGCCAGTACCATAAAGGGACAGGGTGGCTATGGCTACACCTTC
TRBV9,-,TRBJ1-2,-,CASTFGGSSGYTF,TGTGCCAGCACGTTTGGAGGGTCGAGTGGCTACACCTTC
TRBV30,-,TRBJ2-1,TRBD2,CAWSGLARALNEQFF,TGTGCCTGGAGTGGACTAGCGAGAGCTTTGAATGAGCAGTTCTTC
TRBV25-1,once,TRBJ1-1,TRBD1,CASTDRVATEAFF,TGTGCCAGCACCGACAGGGTTGCGACTGAAGCTTTCTTT
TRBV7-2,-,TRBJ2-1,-,CASSMYRGAYNEQFF,TGTGCCAGCAGCATGTATCGAGGCGCATACAATGAGCAGTTCTTC
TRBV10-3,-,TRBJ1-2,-,CAISEVGGPDYGYTF,TGTGCCATCAGTGAAGTTGGAGGGCCAGATTATGGCTACACCTTC
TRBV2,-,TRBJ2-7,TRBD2,CASRALGLAGYEQYF,TGTGCCAGCAGGGCTCTTGGGCTAGCGGGCTACGAGCAGTACTTC